This TCR beta chain was observed in a study of breast tumors, draining lymph nodes, adjacent tissues. The lymph nodes were axillary draining lymph nodes from breast cancer patients. TCRdb fed the multiplex PCR reads into MiXCR, producing one record per CDR3 protein. The sample yields some 130,000 distinct CDR3 sequences, 21% seen once. Germline CDR1 and CDR2: SGHTA and FQGTGA. This CDR3 contains 15 residues. V gave up 5 bases and J gave up 1 base, with 13 bases separating them. The sequence was collected from a female donor with breast cancer. Some clones in this sample may be carry-over from other donors' samples. Sequencing used axillary lymph node tissue. The chain employs TRBV7-3 and TRBJ2-3, with a tentative D call TRBD1 (6 bases). The DNA of the CDR3 is TGTGCCAGCAGCCCAGGGGTAACGGGCACAGATACGCAGTATTTT. Encoded protein: CASSPGVTGTDTQYF.